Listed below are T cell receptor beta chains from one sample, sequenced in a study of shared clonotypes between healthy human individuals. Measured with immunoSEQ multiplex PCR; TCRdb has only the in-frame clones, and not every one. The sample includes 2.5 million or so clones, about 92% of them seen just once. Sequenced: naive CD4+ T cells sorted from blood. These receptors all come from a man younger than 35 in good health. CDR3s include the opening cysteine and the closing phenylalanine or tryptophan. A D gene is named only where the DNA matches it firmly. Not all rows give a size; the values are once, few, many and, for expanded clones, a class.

cdr3_nt: TGTGCCAGCAGTTTACTAGCGGGGGGGCAAGAGACCCAGTACTTC
cdr3_aa: CASSLLAGGQETQYF
v_call: TRBV28
clone_size: .
d_call: TRBD2
j_call: TRBJ2-5

cdr3_nt: TGTGCCAGCAGCTTAGATTCTGGTTTTAATCAGCCCCAGCATTTT
cdr3_aa: CASSLDSGFNQPQHF
v_call: TRBV11-2
clone_size: once
d_call: .
j_call: TRBJ1-5

cdr3_nt: TGTGCCACCAGCAGAGGGATCCCTAGCGGGGGGGCCGTGCACAATGAGCAGTTCTTC
cdr3_aa: CATSRGIPSGGAVHNEQFF
v_call: TRBV15
clone_size: .
d_call: TRBD2
j_call: TRBJ2-1

cdr3_nt: TGCGCCAGCAACGGGGGGGCCGGAGAGACCCAGTACTTC
cdr3_aa: CASNGGAGETQYF
v_call: TRBV5-1
clone_size: .
d_call: TRBD2
j_call: TRBJ2-5

cdr3_nt: TGTGCCAGCTCACCAGAACAGGGTATCATCAATGAGCAGTTCTTC
cdr3_aa: CASSPEQGIINEQFF
v_call: TRBV18
clone_size: .
d_call: .
j_call: TRBJ2-1

cdr3_nt: TGTGCCAGCAGAGCCCGAAGGGGTAACTACGAGCAGTACTTC
cdr3_aa: CASRARRGNYEQYF
v_call: TRBV28
clone_size: .
d_call: .
j_call: TRBJ2-7

cdr3_nt: TGCGCCAGCAGCTTGGCATACTTCAGCGGGTCAGGCGACGAGCAGTACTTC
cdr3_aa: CASSLAYFSGSGDEQYF
v_call: TRBV5-1
clone_size: .
d_call: .
j_call: TRBJ2-7

cdr3_nt: TGTGCCAGCAGTGCTGAGGCAGGAGGTGAAGAAAAACTGTTTTTT
cdr3_aa: CASSAEAGGEEKLFF
v_call: TRBV2
clone_size: .
d_call: .
j_call: TRBJ1-4

cdr3_nt: TGTGCCAGCACCGGGCCACCGGACTCCTACGAGCAGTACTTC
cdr3_aa: CASTGPPDSYEQYF
v_call: TRBV7-2
clone_size: few
d_call: .
j_call: TRBJ2-7

cdr3_nt: TGCGCCAGCAGCGGGACTAGCTCGAGCTCCTACAATGAGCAGTTCTTC
cdr3_aa: CASSGTSSSSYNEQFF
v_call: TRBV5-1
clone_size: .
d_call: TRBD2
j_call: TRBJ2-1

cdr3_nt: TGCGCCAGCAGCCAATCCGGGACAGGGGTTGAAAAACTGTTTTTT
cdr3_aa: CASSQSGTGVEKLFF
v_call: TRBV4-1
clone_size: .
d_call: TRBD1
j_call: TRBJ1-4

cdr3_nt: TGTGCCAGCAGCTTAGCAGGACAGACTCCCTATGGCTACACCTTC
cdr3_aa: CASSLAGQTPYGYTF
v_call: TRBV7-9
clone_size: .
d_call: .
j_call: TRBJ1-2

cdr3_nt: TGTGCCAGCAGCGGACAGGGGCAAGCTAACTATGGCTACACCTTC
cdr3_aa: CASSGQGQANYGYTF
v_call: TRBV6-6
clone_size: .
d_call: TRBD1
j_call: TRBJ1-2

cdr3_nt: TGTGCCAGCAGTCATAATAGCGGGGGGGGATTTGGTAATGAGCAGTTCTTC
cdr3_aa: CASSHNSGGGFGNEQFF
v_call: TRBV27
clone_size: .
d_call: TRBD2
j_call: TRBJ2-1

cdr3_nt: TGCGCCAGCAGTCAATCTGCCCTTAGGGCCTACGAGCAGTACTTC
cdr3_aa: CASSQSALRAYEQYF
v_call: TRBV23-1
clone_size: .
d_call: .
j_call: TRBJ2-7

cdr3_nt: TGTGCCAGCACTGGAGGGACAGGGGGCACCTACAATGAGCAGTTCTTC
cdr3_aa: CASTGGTGGTYNEQFF
v_call: TRBV6-6
clone_size: .
d_call: TRBD1
j_call: TRBJ2-1

cdr3_nt: TGTGCCAGCAGCTTGGTGCGGTTGACAGGTCTGTACTATGGCTACACCTTC
cdr3_aa: CASSLVRLTGLYYGYTF
v_call: TRBV5-5
clone_size: .
d_call: .
j_call: TRBJ1-2

cdr3_nt: TGTGCCAGCAGCTTGGCCTCCCTGCTCCATGAGCAGTTCTTC
cdr3_aa: CASSLASLLHEQFF
v_call: TRBV5-4
clone_size: .
d_call: .
j_call: TRBJ2-1

cdr3_nt: TGTGCCAGCAGCCCTACAGGGGCCGAGCAGTACTTC
cdr3_aa: CASSPTGAEQYF
v_call: TRBV7-6
clone_size: .
d_call: TRBD1
j_call: TRBJ2-7

cdr3_nt: TGTGCCAGCAGGAAGGCCTCCCAGAACACTGAAGCTTTCTTT
cdr3_aa: CASRKASQNTEAFF
v_call: TRBV2
clone_size: .
d_call: .
j_call: TRBJ1-1

cdr3_nt: TGCGCCAGCAGGGATCCGGGGGCCGGTGATTCACCCCTCCACTTT
cdr3_aa: CASRDPGAGDSPLHF
v_call: TRBV5-1
clone_size: .
d_call: .
j_call: TRBJ1-6

cdr3_nt: TGTGCTAGTGGTTCCCGGCTTGGGGAGCTGTTTTTT
cdr3_aa: CASGSRLGELFF
v_call: TRBV12-5
clone_size: .
d_call: .
j_call: TRBJ2-2

cdr3_nt: TGTGCCAGCAGGTACACGACGGGGGATACGCAGTATTTT
cdr3_aa: CASRYTTGDTQYF
v_call: TRBV11-2
clone_size: .
d_call: .
j_call: TRBJ2-3

cdr3_nt: TGTGCCAGCAGATTACAGGGCGTTTCCTACAATGAGCAGTTCTTC
cdr3_aa: CASRLQGVSYNEQFF
v_call: TRBV5-5
clone_size: .
d_call: .
j_call: TRBJ2-1

cdr3_nt: TGTGCCAGCAGCCCTATTCGGGACAGGGACGAGCAGTACTTC
cdr3_aa: CASSPIRDRDEQYF
v_call: TRBV11-2
clone_size: .
d_call: TRBD1
j_call: TRBJ2-7

cdr3_nt: TGTGCCAGCAGCCCCCGGACTAGCGATGTCTCCTACAATGAGCAGTTCTTC
cdr3_aa: CASSPRTSDVSYNEQFF
v_call: TRBV7-2
clone_size: .
d_call: TRBD2
j_call: TRBJ2-1

cdr3_nt: TGTGCCAGCAGACGTTACAGGGGTAGCACAGATACGCAGTATTTT
cdr3_aa: CASRRYRGSTDTQYF
v_call: TRBV13
clone_size: .
d_call: TRBD1
j_call: TRBJ2-3

cdr3_nt: TGTGCCTGGAACCCGGGGACTAATGAAAAACTGTTTTTT
cdr3_aa: CAWNPGTNEKLFF
v_call: TRBV30
clone_size: once
d_call: .
j_call: TRBJ1-4

cdr3_nt: TGCGCCAGCAGCCCACAGGGGGTGCGCGAGACCCAGTACTTC
cdr3_aa: CASSPQGVRETQYF
v_call: TRBV5-1
clone_size: .
d_call: TRBD1
j_call: TRBJ2-5

cdr3_nt: TGCGCCAGCAGTGAGTTCCCGCATGAGCAGTTCTTC
cdr3_aa: CASSEFPHEQFF
v_call: TRBV10-1
clone_size: .
d_call: .
j_call: TRBJ2-1

cdr3_nt: TGTGCCAGCAGTTTATCAGGGGACAGAGGCAATCAGCCCCAGCATTTT
cdr3_aa: CASSLSGDRGNQPQHF
v_call: TRBV27
clone_size: .
d_call: TRBD1
j_call: TRBJ1-5

cdr3_nt: TGTGCCTGGAACAGGGAGAACACTGAAGCTTTCTTT
cdr3_aa: CAWNRENTEAFF
v_call: TRBV30
clone_size: few
d_call: .
j_call: TRBJ1-1

cdr3_nt: TGTGCCAGCAGCTTAGTCAGGGACACTGAAGCTTTCTTT
cdr3_aa: CASSLVRDTEAFF
v_call: TRBV7-6
clone_size: .
d_call: .
j_call: TRBJ1-1

cdr3_nt: TGTGCCATCAGTGGGGAAAGCGGGAGGGAGGGAGAGACCCAGTACTTC
cdr3_aa: CAISGESGREGETQYF
v_call: TRBV10-3
clone_size: .
d_call: TRBD2
j_call: TRBJ2-5

cdr3_nt: TGTGCCAGTAGTTTAAGGGAATTTTATAATTCACCCCTCCACTTT
cdr3_aa: CASSLREFYNSPLHF
v_call: TRBV19
clone_size: .
d_call: .
j_call: TRBJ1-6

cdr3_nt: TGCGCCAGCAGCTTACGGGACGGAAGTGAAAAACTGTTTTTT
cdr3_aa: CASSLRDGSEKLFF
v_call: TRBV5-1
clone_size: .
d_call: .
j_call: TRBJ1-4

cdr3_nt: TGCGCCAGCAGCCTTAGCGGGGGGCCGGAGGAGACCCAGTACTTC
cdr3_aa: CASSLSGGPEETQYF
v_call: TRBV4-1
clone_size: .
d_call: TRBD2
j_call: TRBJ2-5

cdr3_nt: TGTGCCAGCAGTGAATCCGGGACCATCTATGGCTACACCTTC
cdr3_aa: CASSESGTIYGYTF
v_call: TRBV25-1
clone_size: .
d_call: .
j_call: TRBJ1-2

cdr3_nt: TGTGCCAGCAGAGCAACAGGGGAGAGCCGTAGAGAGCAGTACTTC
cdr3_aa: CASRATGESRREQYF
v_call: TRBV6-5
clone_size: .
d_call: TRBD1
j_call: TRBJ2-7

cdr3_nt: TGTGCCAGTAGTATGTCCAGGAGCTCCTACAATGAGCAGTTCTTC
cdr3_aa: CASSMSRSSYNEQFF
v_call: TRBV19
clone_size: .
d_call: .
j_call: TRBJ2-1

cdr3_nt: TGTGCCAGCAGCATAGGACAGGGGGTCTATGGCTACACCTTC
cdr3_aa: CASSIGQGVYGYTF
v_call: TRBV5-4
clone_size: .
d_call: TRBD1
j_call: TRBJ1-2

cdr3_nt: TGTGCCAGCAGTGCCGTAAATGGCTACGAGCAGTACTTC
cdr3_aa: CASSAVNGYEQYF
v_call: TRBV2
clone_size: .
d_call: .
j_call: TRBJ2-7

cdr3_nt: TGTGCCAGCTCACCAAATAACGGGGGGGATGGCTACACCTTC
cdr3_aa: CASSPNNGGDGYTF
v_call: TRBV18
clone_size: .
d_call: .
j_call: TRBJ1-2

cdr3_nt: TGTGCCAGCAGTCAATTCGATCCAGGAATATTGGGCTACACCTTC
cdr3_aa: CASSQFDPGILGYTF
v_call: TRBV16
clone_size: .
d_call: .
j_call: TRBJ1-2

cdr3_nt: TGTGCCAGCACCTTGACGGGAGGCCCCGGGGAGCTGTTTTTT
cdr3_aa: CASTLTGGPGELFF
v_call: TRBV5-4
clone_size: once
d_call: TRBD2
j_call: TRBJ2-2

cdr3_nt: TGTGCCAGCAGCTTACGGCAGGGCAATCAGCCCCAGCATTTT
cdr3_aa: CASSLRQGNQPQHF
v_call: TRBV7-2
clone_size: .
d_call: .
j_call: TRBJ1-5

cdr3_nt: TGTGCCAGCAGTTACATGGGAGCTACCCAAGAGACCCAGTACTTC
cdr3_aa: CASSYMGATQETQYF
v_call: TRBV6-5
clone_size: .
d_call: .
j_call: TRBJ2-5